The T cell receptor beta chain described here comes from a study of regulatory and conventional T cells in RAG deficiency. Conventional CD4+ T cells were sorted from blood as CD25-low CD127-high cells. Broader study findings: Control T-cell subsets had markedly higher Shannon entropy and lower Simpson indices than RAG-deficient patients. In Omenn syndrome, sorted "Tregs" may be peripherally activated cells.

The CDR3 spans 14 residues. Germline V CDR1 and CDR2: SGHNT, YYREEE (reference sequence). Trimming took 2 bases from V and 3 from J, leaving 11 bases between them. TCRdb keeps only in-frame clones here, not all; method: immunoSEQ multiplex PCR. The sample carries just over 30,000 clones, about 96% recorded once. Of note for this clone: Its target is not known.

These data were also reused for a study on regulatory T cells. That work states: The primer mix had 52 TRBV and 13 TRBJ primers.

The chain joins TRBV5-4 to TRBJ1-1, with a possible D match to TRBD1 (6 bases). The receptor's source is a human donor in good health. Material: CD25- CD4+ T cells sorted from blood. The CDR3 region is CASSLAGTHTEAFF. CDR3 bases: TGTGCCAGCAGCTTAGCCGGGACACACACTGAAGCTTTCTTT.